This T cell receptor beta chain was retrieved from a study of response to subunit inactivated influenza vaccine. Study-level points and caveats: Authors suggested seasonal influenza vaccinations each recruit few new T cells.

CDR1 and CDR2 from the germline V gene are LGHNA and YSLEER. Trimming removed 4 bases from V and 5 bases from J; junction bases left unmatched: 10. The CDR3 runs 16 residues. TCRdb reanalysed the RT-PCR reads using MiXCR and keeps one entry per CDR3 protein. Of 530,000 or so distinct CDR3 sequences in the sample, about 25% were seen once. About this clonotype itself: Its antigen is currently unknown.

This TCR was sampled from a man over 45 who received an inactivated influenza vaccine. Sequenced here: CD4+ T cells sorted from PBMCs, sampled 5 days after vaccination. This chain uses TRBV4-3 with TRBJ1-4, with 7 nucleotides matching TRBD1. CDR3 in DNA: TGCGCCAGCAGCCGGACAGGAGGATCGGGAAATGAAAAACTGTTTTTT. Protein product: CASSRTGGSGNEKLFF.